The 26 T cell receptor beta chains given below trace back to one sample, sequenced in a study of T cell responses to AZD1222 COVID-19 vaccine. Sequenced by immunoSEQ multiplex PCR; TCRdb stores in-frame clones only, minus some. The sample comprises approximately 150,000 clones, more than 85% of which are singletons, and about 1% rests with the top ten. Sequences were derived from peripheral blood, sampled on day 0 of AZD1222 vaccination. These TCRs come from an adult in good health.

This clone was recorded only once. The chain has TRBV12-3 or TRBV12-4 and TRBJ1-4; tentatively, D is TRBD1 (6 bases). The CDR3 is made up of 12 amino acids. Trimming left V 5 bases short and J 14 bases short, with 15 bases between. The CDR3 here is CASSILYRVLFF. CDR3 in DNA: TGTGCCAGCAGTATCCTCTACAGGGTTCTGTTTTTT.

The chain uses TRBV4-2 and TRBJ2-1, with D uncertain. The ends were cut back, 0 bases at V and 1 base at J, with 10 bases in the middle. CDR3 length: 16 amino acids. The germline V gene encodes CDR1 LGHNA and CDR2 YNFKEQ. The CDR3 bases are TGTGCCAGCAGCCAAGATTGGGCTCCTTCCTACAATGAGCAGTTCTTC. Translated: CASSQDWAPSYNEQFF.

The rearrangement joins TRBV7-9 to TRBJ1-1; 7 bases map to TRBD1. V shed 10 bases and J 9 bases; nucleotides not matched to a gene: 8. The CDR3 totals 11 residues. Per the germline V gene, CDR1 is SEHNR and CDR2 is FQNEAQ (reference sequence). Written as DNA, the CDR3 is TGTGCCACCGCAGGGGGGGATAAAGCTTTCTTT. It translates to CATAGGDKAFF. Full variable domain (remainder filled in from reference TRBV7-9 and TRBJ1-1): DTGVSQNPRHKITKRGQNVTFRCDPISEHNRLYWYRQTLGQGPEFLTYFQNEAQLEKSRLLSDRFSAERPKGSFSTLEIQRTEQGDSAMYLCATAGGDKAFFGQGTRLTVV.

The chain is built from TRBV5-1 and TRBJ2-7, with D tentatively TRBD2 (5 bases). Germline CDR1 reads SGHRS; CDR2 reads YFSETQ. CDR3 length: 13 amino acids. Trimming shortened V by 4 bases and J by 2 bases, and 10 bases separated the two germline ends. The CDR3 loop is CASSPGMTYEQYF. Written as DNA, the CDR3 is TGCGCCAGCAGCCCCGGGATGACCTACGAGCAGTACTTC.

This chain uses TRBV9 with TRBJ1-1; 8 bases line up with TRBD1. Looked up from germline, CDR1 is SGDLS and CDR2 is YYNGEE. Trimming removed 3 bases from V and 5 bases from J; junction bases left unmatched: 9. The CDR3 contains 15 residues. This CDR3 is CASSAWDRMTTEAFF. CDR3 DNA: TGTGCCAGCAGCGCTTGGGACAGGATGACAACTGAAGCTTTCTTT.

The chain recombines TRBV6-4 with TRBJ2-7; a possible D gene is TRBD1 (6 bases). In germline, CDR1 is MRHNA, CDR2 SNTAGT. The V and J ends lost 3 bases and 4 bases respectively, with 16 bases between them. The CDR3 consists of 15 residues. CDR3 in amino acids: CASSEFGGRGYEQYF. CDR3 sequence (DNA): TGTGCCAGCAGTGAATTTGGCGGCAGGGGTTACGAGCAGTACTTC.

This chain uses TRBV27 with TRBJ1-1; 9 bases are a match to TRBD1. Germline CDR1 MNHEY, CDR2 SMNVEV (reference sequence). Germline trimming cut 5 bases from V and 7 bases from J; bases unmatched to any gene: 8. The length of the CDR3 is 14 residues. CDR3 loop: CASSARTGALEAFF. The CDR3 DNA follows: TGTGCCAGCAGTGCCCGGACAGGGGCCCTTGAAGCTTTCTTT.

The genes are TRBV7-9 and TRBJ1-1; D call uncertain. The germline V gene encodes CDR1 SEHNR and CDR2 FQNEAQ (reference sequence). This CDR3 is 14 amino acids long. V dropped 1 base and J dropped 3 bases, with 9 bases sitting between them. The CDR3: CASSLVDGYTEAFF. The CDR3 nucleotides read TGTGCCAGCAGCTTAGTCGACGGATACACTGAAGCTTTCTTT.

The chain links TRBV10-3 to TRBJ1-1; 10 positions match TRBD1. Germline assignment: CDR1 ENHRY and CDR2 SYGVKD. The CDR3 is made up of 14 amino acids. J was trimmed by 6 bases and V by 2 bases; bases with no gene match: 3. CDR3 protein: CAISERDRGAEAFF. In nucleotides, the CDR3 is TGTGCCATCAGTGAGAGGGACAGGGGAGCTGAAGCTTTCTTT.

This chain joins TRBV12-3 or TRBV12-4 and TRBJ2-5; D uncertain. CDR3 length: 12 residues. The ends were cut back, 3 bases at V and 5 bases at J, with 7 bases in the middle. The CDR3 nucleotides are TGTGCCAGCAGTTTTTCACCCGAGACCCAGTACTTC. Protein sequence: CASSFSPETQYF.

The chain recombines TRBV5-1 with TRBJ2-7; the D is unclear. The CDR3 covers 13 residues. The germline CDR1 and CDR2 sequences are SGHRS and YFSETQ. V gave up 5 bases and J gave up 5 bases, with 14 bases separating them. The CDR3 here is CASRSLESNEQYF. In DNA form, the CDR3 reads TGCGCCAGCAGAAGTTTAGAGTCCAACGAGCAGTACTTC.

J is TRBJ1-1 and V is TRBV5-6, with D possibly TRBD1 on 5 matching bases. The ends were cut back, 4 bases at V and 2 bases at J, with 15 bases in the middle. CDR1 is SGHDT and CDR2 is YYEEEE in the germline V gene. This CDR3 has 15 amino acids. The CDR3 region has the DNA TGTGCCAGCAGCCCTTCTCAGGGTTTAAACACTGAAGCTTTCTTT. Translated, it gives CASSPSQGLNTEAFF.

CDR3 DNA: TGTGCCACCTTGGACTCCTTCTTCGATGAGCAGTTCTTC. The encoded protein is CATLDSFFDEQFF. The V and J genes are TRBV12-3 or TRBV12-4 and TRBJ2-1; a possible D gene is TRBD2 (5 bases). The CDR3 extends over 13 amino acids. The germline V and J ends were trimmed by 10 bases and 8 bases, with 18 bases remaining between them.

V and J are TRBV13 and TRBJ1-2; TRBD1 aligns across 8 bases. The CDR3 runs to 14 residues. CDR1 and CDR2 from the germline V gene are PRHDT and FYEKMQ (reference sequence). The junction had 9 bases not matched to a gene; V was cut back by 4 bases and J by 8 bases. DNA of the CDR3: TGTGCCAGCAGCTCCCGGGACAGGAGGGTAGGCTACACCTTC. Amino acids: CASSSRDRRVGYTF.

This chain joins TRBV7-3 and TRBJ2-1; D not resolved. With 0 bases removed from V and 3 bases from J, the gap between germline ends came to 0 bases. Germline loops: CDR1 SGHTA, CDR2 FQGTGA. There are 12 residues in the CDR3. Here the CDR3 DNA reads TGTGCCAGCAGCTTAACCTACAATGAGCAGTTCTTC. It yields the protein CASSLTYNEQFF.

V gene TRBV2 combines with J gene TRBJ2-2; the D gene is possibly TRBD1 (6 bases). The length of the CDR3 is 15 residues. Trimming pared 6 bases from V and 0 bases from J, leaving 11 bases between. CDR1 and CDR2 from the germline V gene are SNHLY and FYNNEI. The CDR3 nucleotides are TGTGCCAGCAGCACAGGGTCGGCGAACACCGGGGAGCTGTTTTTT. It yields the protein CASSTGSANTGELFF.

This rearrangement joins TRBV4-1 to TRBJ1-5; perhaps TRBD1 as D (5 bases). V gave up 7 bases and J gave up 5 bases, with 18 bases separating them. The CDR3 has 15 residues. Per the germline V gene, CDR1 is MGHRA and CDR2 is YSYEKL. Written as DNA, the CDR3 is TGCGCCAGCACCCCCGCCCTTGGGGGTTATCAGCCCCAGCATTTT. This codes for CASTPALGGYQPQHF.

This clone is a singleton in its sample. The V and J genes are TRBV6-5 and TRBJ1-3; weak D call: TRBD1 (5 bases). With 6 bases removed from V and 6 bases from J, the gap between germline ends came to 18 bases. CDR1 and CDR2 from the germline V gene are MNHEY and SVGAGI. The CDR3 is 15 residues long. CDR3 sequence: CASSEGGAGANTIYF. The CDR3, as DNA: TGTGCCAGCAGCGAGGGAGGGGCCGGGGCAAACACCATATATTTT.

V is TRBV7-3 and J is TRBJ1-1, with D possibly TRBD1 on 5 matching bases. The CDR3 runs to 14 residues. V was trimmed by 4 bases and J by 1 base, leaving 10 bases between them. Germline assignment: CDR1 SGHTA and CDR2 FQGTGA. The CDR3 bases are TGTGCCAGCAGCTCGCACGGGGGGAACACTGAAGCTTTCTTT. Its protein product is CASSSHGGNTEAFF.

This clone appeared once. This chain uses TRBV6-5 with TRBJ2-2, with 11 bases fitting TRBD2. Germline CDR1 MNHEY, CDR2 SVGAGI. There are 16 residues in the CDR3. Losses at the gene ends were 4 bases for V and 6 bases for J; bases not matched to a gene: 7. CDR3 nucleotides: TGTGCCAGCAGTTGGGGTAGCGGGGGGGCCCCCGGGGAGCTGTTTTTT. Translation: CASSWGSGGAPGELFF.

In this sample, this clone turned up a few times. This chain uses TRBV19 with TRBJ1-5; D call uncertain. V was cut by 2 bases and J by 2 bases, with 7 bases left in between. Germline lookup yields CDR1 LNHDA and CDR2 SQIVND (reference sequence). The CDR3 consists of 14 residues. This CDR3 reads CASSITQGNQPQHF. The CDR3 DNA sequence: TGTGCCAGTAGTATAACTCAGGGCAATCAGCCCCAGCATTTT.

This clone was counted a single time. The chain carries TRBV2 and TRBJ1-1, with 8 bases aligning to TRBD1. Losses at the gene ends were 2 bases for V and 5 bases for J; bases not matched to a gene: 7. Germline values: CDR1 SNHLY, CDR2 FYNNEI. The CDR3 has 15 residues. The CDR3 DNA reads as TGTGCCAGCAGTGAATCGACCAGGGGGCGAACTGAAGCTTTCTTT. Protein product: CASSESTRGRTEAFF. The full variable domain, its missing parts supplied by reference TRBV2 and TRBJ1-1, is EPEVTQTPSHQVTQMGQEVILRCVPISNHLYFYWYRQILGQKVEFLVSFYNNEISEKSEIFDDQFSVERPDGSNFTLKIRSTKLEDSAMYFCASSESTRGRTEAFFGQGTRLTVV.

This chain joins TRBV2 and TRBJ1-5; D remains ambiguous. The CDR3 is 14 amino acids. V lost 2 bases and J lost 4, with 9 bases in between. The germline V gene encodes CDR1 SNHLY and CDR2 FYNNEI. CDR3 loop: CASSENEVNQPQHF. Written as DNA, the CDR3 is TGTGCCAGCAGTGAAAACGAGGTTAATCAGCCCCAGCATTTT. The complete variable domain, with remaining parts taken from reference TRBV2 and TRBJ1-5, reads EPEVTQTPSHQVTQMGQEVILRCVPISNHLYFYWYRQILGQKVEFLVSFYNNEISEKSEIFDDQFSVERPDGSNFTLKIRSTKLEDSAMYFCASSENEVNQPQHFGDGTRLSIL.

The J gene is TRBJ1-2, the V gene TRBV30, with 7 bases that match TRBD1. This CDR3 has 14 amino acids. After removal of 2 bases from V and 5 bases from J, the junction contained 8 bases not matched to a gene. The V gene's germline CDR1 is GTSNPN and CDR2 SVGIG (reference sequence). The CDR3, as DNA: TGTGCCTGGAGTTCACAGACAGGGAGTTATGGCTACACCTTC. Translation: CAWSSQTGSYGYTF. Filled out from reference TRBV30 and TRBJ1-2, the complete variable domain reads SQTIHQWPATLVQPVGSPLSLECTVEGTSNPNLYWYRQAAGRGLQLLFYSVGIGQISSEVPQNLSASRPQDRQFILSSKKLLLSDSGFYLCAWSSQTGSYGYTFGSGTRLTVV.

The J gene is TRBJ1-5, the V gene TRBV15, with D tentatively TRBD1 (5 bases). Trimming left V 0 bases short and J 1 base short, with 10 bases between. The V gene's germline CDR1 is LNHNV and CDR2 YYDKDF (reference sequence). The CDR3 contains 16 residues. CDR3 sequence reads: CATSRDGGRSNQPQHF. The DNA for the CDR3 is TGTGCCACCAGCAGAGATGGGGGGAGAAGCAATCAGCCCCAGCATTTT. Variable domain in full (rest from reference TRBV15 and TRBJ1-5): DAMVIQNPRYQVTQFGKPVTLSCSQTLNHNVMYWYQQKSSQAPKLLFHYYDKDFNNEADTPDNFQSRRPNTSFCFLDIRSPGLGDTAMYLCATSRDGGRSNQPQHFGDGTRLSIL.

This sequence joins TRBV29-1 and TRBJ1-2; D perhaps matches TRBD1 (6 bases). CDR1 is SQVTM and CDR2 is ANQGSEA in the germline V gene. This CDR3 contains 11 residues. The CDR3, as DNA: TGCAGTTCCAGGGGCAGAGATGGCTACACCTTC. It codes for CSSRGRDGYTF.